The 5 T cell receptor beta chains given below trace back to one sample, sequenced in a study of CD8 T cells in ankylosing spondylitis. Points from the study as a whole: Ankylosing spondylitis blood appeared to be characterized by a TCR beta motif of 8 or 9 highly homologous variants.

Which antigens these TCRs recognize remains unknown. One entry per CDR3 protein, called by TCRdb with MiXCR from the 5' RACE reads. In the table there are 670,000 or so distinct CDR3 sequences, around 20% of which are singletons. The sample taken for sequencing was blood, either unsorted or a sorted T cell fraction (not recorded which). These receptors were taken from a male donor with ankylosing spondylitis.

This clonotype occurred many times. The chain has TRBV4-1 and TRBJ1-4; TRBD1 is a possible D gene (5 bases). The CDR3 contains 14 residues. The germline V gene has CDR1 MGHRA and CDR2 YSYEKL. V was cut by 1 base and J by 8 bases, with 11 bases left in between. The CDR3 loop is CASSQGDSGEKLFF. CDR3 nucleotide sequence: TGCGCCAGCAGCCAAGGAGACAGTGGCGAAAAACTGTTTTTT.

This chain connects TRBV9 to TRBJ2-7, with 9 bases aligning to TRBD1. After removal of 4 bases from V and 3 bases from J, the junction contained 11 bases not matched to a gene. Germline CDR1 and CDR2: SGDLS and YYNGEE. The CDR3 has 16 amino acids. For the CDR3, the DNA is TGTGCCAGCAGCCCGAGTCGGACAGGGGCGAACTACGAGCAGTACTTC. This translates into CASSPSRTGANYEQYF. Drawing the rest from reference TRBV9 and TRBJ2-7, the complete variable domain is DSGVTQTPKHLITATGQRVTLRCSPRSGDLSVYWYQQSLDQGLQFLIQYYNGEERAKGNILERFSAQQFPDLHSELNLSSLELGDSALYFCASSPSRTGANYEQYFGPGTRLTVT.

This clonotype has only a few counts. This chain connects TRBV28 to TRBJ1-2, with 11 bases aligning to TRBD1. Germline V gene lookup returns CDR1 MDHEN and CDR2 SYDVKM. The CDR3 loop spans 13 amino acids. The ends lost 7 bases at V and 7 bases at J; junction bases unmatched: 5. CDR3: CASTSGTGGGYTF. CDR3 in DNA: TGTGCCAGCACCTCCGGGACAGGGGGTGGCTACACCTTC.

For this clonotype: The germline gene is not matched at one end of the junction; a read error may be the cause. This chain links TRBV7-9 with TRBJ2-7, with a weak D call TRBD2 (5 bases). There are 14 residues in the CDR3. Per germline, CDR1 SEHNR and CDR2 FQNEAQ (reference sequence). CDR3 amino acids: CASSPRENSYEQYF. For the CDR3, the DNA is TGTGCCAGCAGCCCTAGGGAGAACTCCTATGAGCAGTACTTC. Full variable domain (remainder filled in from reference TRBV7-9 and TRBJ2-7): DTGVSQNPRHKITKRGQNVTFRCDPISEHNRLYWYRQTLGQGPEFLTYFQNEAQLEKSRLLSDRFSAERPKGSFSTLEIQRTEQGDSAMYLCASSPRENSYEQYFGPGTRLTVT.

This clonotype was counted many times. The chain joins TRBV18 to TRBJ1-5; D is uncertain. Germline CDR1 and CDR2: KGHSH and LQKENI. Trimming pared 6 bases from V and 2 bases from J, leaving 8 bases between. The CDR3 loop spans 13 amino acids. CDR3 protein: CASSPSGNQPQHF. DNA of the CDR3: TGTGCCAGCTCCCCCTCGGGCAATCAGCCCCAGCATTTT.